These 7 T cell receptor beta chains came from one sample sequenced in a study of OX40 agonist ivuxolimab in advanced cancers. The method was immunoSEQ multiplex PCR; TCRdb's version includes in-frame clones alone and lacks a portion of them. The data contain some 46,000 clones, about 94% of them singletons. The sequences come from CD4+ or CD8+ T cells sorted from blood, collected in a trial of the OX40 agonist ivuxolimab. These receptors were collected from an adult with an advanced solid tumor such as melanoma, head and neck, liver or kidney cancer.

CDR3 DNA: TGCGCCAGCAGCTTGACCCTCTACCCCGGGACAGGGCTAAGTACGACCTACAATGAGCAGTTCTTC. It codes for CASSLTLYPGTGLSTTYNEQFF. The chain is built from TRBV5-1 and TRBJ2-1, with 9 bases identical to TRBD1. This CDR3 has 22 residues. J was trimmed by 2 bases and V by 1 base; bases with no gene match: 22. In germline, CDR1 is SGHRS, CDR2 YFSETQ.

The chain recombines TRBV6-4 with TRBJ2-3, with D perhaps matching TRBD2 (6 bases). The CDR3 length is 16 residues. Germline CDR1 and CDR2: MRHNA and SNTAGT. V lost 2 bases, J lost 0 bases, and 12 bases lay in between. The CDR3 DNA follows: TGTGCCAGCAGTGACGTAGCGGTCCATAGCACAGATACGCAGTATTTT. Its translation is CASSDVAVHSTDTQYF.

The rearrangement joins TRBV9 to TRBJ2-7; 7 nucleotides align to TRBD1. After removal of 4 bases from V and 0 bases from J, the junction contained 10 bases not matched to a gene. This CDR3 has 16 residues. Germline CDR1 SGDLS, CDR2 YYNGEE. For the CDR3, the DNA is TGTGCCAGCAGCATGGGGGACAGCGCGCGCTCCTACGAGCAGTACTTC. Its translation is CASSMGDSARSYEQYF.

The CDR3 DNA follows: TGTGCCAGCAGCTTGGAAGCGGGAGGGGGCACAGATACGCAGTATTTT. Translating gives CASSLEAGGGTDTQYF. The chain has TRBV5-6 and TRBJ2-3, with 10 bases that match TRBD2. Germline CDR1 is SGHDT and CDR2 is YYEEEE. The V segment lost 0 bases and the J segment 1 base; nucleotides outside the gene matches: 2. The CDR3 totals 16 residues.

This clone has only a few counts. This chain links TRBV27 with TRBJ1-5; D may be TRBD1 (5 bases). Germline CDR1 and CDR2: MNHEY and SMNVEV (reference sequence). The V gene lost 8 bases and the J gene lost 2 bases, with 10 bases spanning the gap. This CDR3 region has 13 residues. This chain's CDR3 is CASSDNRNQPQHF. CDR3 sequence (DNA): TGTGCCAGCTCGGACAACCGCAATCAGCCCCAGCATTTT.

The rearrangement joins TRBV7-3 to TRBJ2-1; 9 bases map to TRBD2. The germline CDR1 and CDR2 sequences are SGHTA and FQGTGA. V dropped 0 bases and J dropped 5; count of bases not matched to a gene: 5. The CDR3 spans 16 residues. The CDR3 coding sequence is TGTGCCAGCAGCTTAACTAGCGGGAGTCTCGACAATGAGCAGTTCTTC. Its protein product is CASSLTSGSLDNEQFF.

The gene calls are TRBV4-1 and TRBJ2-2, with 11 bases fitting TRBD2. The V segment lost 4 bases and the J segment 5 bases; nucleotides outside the gene matches: 6. Germline loops: CDR1 MGHRA, CDR2 YSYEKL. The CDR3 has 16 residues. CDR3 in amino acids: CASSPVAGGGTGELFF. Written as DNA, the CDR3 is TGCGCCAGCAGCCCCGTAGCGGGAGGGGGGACCGGGGAGCTGTTTTTT.